This T cell receptor (beta chain) emerged from a study of cytomegalovirus exposure and HLA in healthy donors. Both 60 Vbeta primers and 13 Jbeta primers went into the PCR. TCRdb keeps only in-frame clones here, not all; method: immunoSEQ multiplex PCR. The sample carries approximately 190,000 clones, over 75% recorded once. The sequence was obtained from a man aged 40-55 years in good health and CMV-seropositive. The sequenced sample consisted of PBMCs.

CDR3 in amino acids: CASSYQNRGNQPQHF. The CDR3 DNA is TGTGCCAGCAGTTATCAGAACCGTGGCAATCAGCCCCAGCATTTT. The J gene is TRBJ1-5, the V gene TRBV6-5; D is unclear. The CDR3 spans 15 residues. Trimming removed 3 bases at V and 2 bases at J, with 11 bases between. Germline V lookup: CDR1 MNHEY, CDR2 SVGAGI.